This TCR beta chain stems from a study of blood T cells in healthy people across ages. A second about 7 to 11 cycle PCR used barcoded and J-beta primers. Each CDR3 protein gets one entry after TCRdb re-called the 5' RACE reads with MiXCR. The sample includes hundreds of thousands of distinct CDR3 sequences, roughly 58% seen only once; the top ten take 30% to 45%. On this clonotype itself: Its specificity is unknown.

After removal of 4 bases from V and 10 bases from J, the junction contained 8 bases not matched to a gene. The V gene's germline CDR1 is SGDLS and CDR2 YYNGEE. The CDR3 is 13 residues long. Notes on the study in general: Observed TCR beta diversity per million T cells went down as age went up. This fall followed a roughly linear course with age.

The TCR comes from a man in his 60s in good health. The V and J genes are TRBV9 and TRBJ2-1, with TRBD1 identical over 7 bases. Sequencing input: blood. CDR3 sequence (DNA): TGTGCCAGCAGCCCACAGGGGCCCGGGGAGCAGTTCTTC. It encodes CASSPQGPGEQFF.